One T cell receptor beta chain is described in this entry. Its antigen is currently unknown. These data come from a study of radiation and T cells in renal cell carcinoma. At the level of the study: Nephrectomy followed 15 Gy stereotactic body radiation by 4 weeks.

Stated time point: baseline pretreatment blood. The treatment here: 15 Gy SBRT to primary tumor, nephrectomy 4 weeks later. Blood was sampled at baseline, 2 weeks and 4 weeks after SBRT. Overall study findings and caveats: Top tumor clonotypes rose in blood 2 weeks post-radiation, then contracted.

V was trimmed by 1 base and J by 6 bases, leaving 12 bases between them. The germline gives CDR1 SGHTA, CDR2 FQGNSA. The CDR3 spans 14 residues. Sequencing used immunoSEQ multiplex PCR; TCRdb keeps in-frame clones, though not all of them. The sample shows 150,000 or so clones, about nine tenths of them seen only once. This TCR came from a woman in her 70s with renal cell carcinoma. This material consisted of blood, taken from a patient whose treatment included radiotherapy and nephrectomy. This chain joins TRBV7-2 and TRBJ1-1, with unresolved D. The CDR3 sequence is CASSLEVRVSEAFF. In nucleotides, the CDR3 is TGTGCCAGCAGCTTAGAGGTGCGAGTTTCTGAAGCTTTCTTT.